The entry that follows covers one T cell receptor beta chain sequence. The clone's antigen remains unknown. A read error may be the cause here, since a much bigger clone is one base away. The sequencer listed for this sample is Illumina MiSeq. TCRbeta CDR3 amplification used genomic DNA from the sorted T cell subsets as template. The TCRbeta CDR3 region was amplified by multiplex PCR with 30 forward and 13 reverse primers. PCR products were purified with AMPure XP beads, then indices and adaptors were added in a second roughly 25-cycle PCR. Before sequencing, the libraries were purified from gel with the QIAquick Gel Extraction Kit. The source study handled its data this way. FLASH was used to merge paired-end reads, and IgBLAST was used to align the merged reads to IMGT V, D and J germline references. Reads with below 70% alignment identity to germline references were discarded, and 11,114,426 reads were retained study-wide. IMGT definitions were followed to assign CDR3 boundaries, reading frame and productivity. Clones at or above 1% of reads were defined as highly-expanded clones, and diversity was measured by normalized Shannon entropy. Group differences in Shannon entropy were tested with unpaired two-tailed t-tests. Through fastp at Q25 and MiXCR, TCRdb rebuilt clones from the public reads, retaining in-frame beta chains. Here each entry gathers all rows of one CDR3 protein and keeps the most common genes and DNA. In this record, the V and J calls reflect TCRdb's handling and not the investigators' own analysis. For this sample there are fewer than 350,000 distinct CDR3 sequences; roughly 44% appear just once. Of the sample, roughly an eighth is held by the ten largest clones.

This specimen belongs to a study of type 1 and type 2 diabetes patients (dated by TCRdb to about 2016). In terms of the full investigation: Some 10 type 1 diabetes patients, four type 2 diabetes patients and six or seven nondiabetic controls, all recruited in China, made up the cohort. Across the study, CD4+ and CD8+ T cells were positively selected from PBMCs by means of CD4 or CD8 MicroBeads on MACS columns. Type 2 diabetes patients served as a disease comparison group for the type 1 diabetes patients. When roughly 20-cycle amplification was compared with 25-cycle amplification, V gene usage looked similar, suggesting that primer efficiencies were similar and PCR bias was random. In the study, high-throughput sequencing was used to profile TCRbeta repertoires so that type 1 diabetes, type 2 diabetes and nondiabetic individuals could be compared. Paired-end sequencing of TCRbeta libraries was performed on Illumina HiSeq 2000 or MiSeq instruments. The whole study generated approximately 20 million paired-end reads.

All diabetic patients met standard classification criteria for type 1 or type 2 diabetes, with glucose and C-peptide assessed by WHO-recommended methods. Exclusion applied to any donor with other autoimmune diseases or infections within the previous four weeks. An approximately 10-milliliter sample of peripheral blood was drawn from every participant. PBMCs were isolated with LymphoPrep density separation. CDR1 and CDR2 (LNHNV, YYDKDF) derive from the germline V gene (reference sequence). Spanning cysteine to phenylalanine, the CDR3 consists of 13 amino acids. Of the read, only the CDR3 DNA is kept; its 39 bases are in frame from base 1. Overall study outcomes, separate from this receptor: Type 2 diabetes patients had few highly-expanded CD4+ clones, median one, accounting for a median approximately 3.7% of reads. Because only a limited number of T2D and control samples were sequenced, some T1D-only HECs might also appear in more T2D or control samples. Type 2 diabetes and control samples had highly correlated V and J gene usage patterns, with the correlation between samples averaging roughly 0.97. In both CD4+ and CD8+ T cells, type 2 diabetes repertoires were highly diverse, with diversity significantly greater than that of type 1 diabetes repertoires. The study groups were not matched for age and gender, which could bias interpretation.

What was sequenced was peripheral blood mononuclear cells (PBMCs). The sequence links TRBV15 to TRBJ2-1; D gene: possibly TRBD2, on 6 matching bases. The TCR was taken from a man aged 18 to 29 with type 2 diabetes. The CDR3 is CATSRTDYNGQFF. DNA sequence: TGTGCCACCAGCAGGACGGACTACAATGGGCAGTTCTTC.